This is a list of T cell receptor beta chains from one sample in a study of type 1 regulatory T cells. TCRdb independently ran MiXCR on the reads; one entry per CDR3 protein. The sample contains about 97,000 distinct CDR3 sequences, about a third of which appear only once. The specimen sequenced was CD4+ T cells, either the whole sample or a sorted fraction (not recorded which). Receptors originate from a human donor in good health. The CDR3 runs from the conserved cysteine through the conserved F or W. D genes are given only for firm matches. The size field is filled for only some rows; it gives once, few, many or a size class.

>NA|TRBV5-4|NA|TRBJ1-2
TGTGCCAGCAGCCCTGGACAGCTCCTGGAGGGCTACACCTTC
CASSPGQLLEGYTF
>NA|TRBV5-6|NA|TRBJ2-6
TGTGCCAGCACGCCCGGGGTCCGCGGGGCCAACGTCCTGACTTTC
CASTPGVRGANVLTF
>NA|TRBV6-5|few|TRBJ2-7
TGTGCCAGCAGCCAGGGTGGAATGCGCGCCGAGCAGTACTTC
CASSQGGMRAEQYF
>TRBD2|TRBV12-5|NA|TRBJ2-4
TGTGCTAGTGGTTTGATATGGGGGGGAAACATTCAGTACTTC
CASGLIWGGNIQYF
>TRBD2|TRBV18|NA|TRBJ2-1
TGTGCCAGCTCACCACCGAGCGGGGTGGTCTCCTACAATGGGCAGTTCTTC
CASSPPSGVVSYNGQFF
>TRBD2|TRBV3-1|NA|TRBJ2-7
TGTGCCAGCAGAGGGACTAGCGGGACCTACGAGCAGTACTTC
CASRGTSGTYEQYF
>TRBD1|TRBV5-6|NA|TRBJ2-7
TGTGCCAGCAGCCTCCCGGGACAGGGGGCGCGGTACGAGCAGTACTTC
CASSLPGQGARYEQYF
>NA|TRBV6-1|NA|TRBJ2-7
TGTGCCAGCACCCTCGTCCGGGGGGCCTCCTACGAGCAGTACTTC
CASTLVRGASYEQYF
>NA|TRBV24-1|few|TRBJ2-3
TGTGCCACCAGTGATTTGCGTTCGAGGGGAGATACGCAGTATTTT
CATSDLRSRGDTQYF
>NA|TRBV20-1|NA|TRBJ1-5
TGCAGTGCTAGAAGGGGGGGTGGGAGCAATCAGCCCCAGCATTTT
CSARRGGGSNQPQHF
>TRBD1|TRBV4-3|NA|TRBJ2-2
TGCGCCAGCAGTTGGGACAGGGGCAACACCGGGGAGCTGTTTTTT
CASSWDRGNTGELFF
>NA|TRBV3-1|few|TRBJ1-5
TGTGCCAGCAGCCAAGGGTCTATGGGCAATCAGCCCCAGCATTTT
CASSQGSMGNQPQHF
>TRBD1|TRBV5-4|once|TRBJ1-4
TGTGCCAGCGGACAGGGAACTGGGAATGAAAAACTGTTTTTT
CASGQGTGNEKLFF
>NA|TRBV19|NA|TRBJ2-6
TGTGCCAGTAGTATTCATCCGGGGGCTGGGGCCAACGTCCTGACTTTC
CASSIHPGAGANVLTF
>NA|TRBV9|NA|TRBJ2-7
TGTGCCAGCAGTGTTTCGGGTCCCGGAGACGAGCAGTACTTC
CASSVSGPGDEQYF
>TRBD1|TRBV7-9|NA|TRBJ1-1
TGTGCCAGCAGCCCCGACAGGGCGCCCTATGTGAACACTGAAGCTTTCTTT
CASSPDRAPYVNTEAFF
>NA|TRBV20-1|NA|TRBJ2-6
TGCAGTGCTAGAGAGGCGGAAGCTGGGGCCAACGTCCTGACTTTC
CSAREAEAGANVLTF
>NA|TRBV24-1|NA|TRBJ2-6
TGTGCCACCAGTGACGCTAAGTATCCTCGGGACTCTGGGGCCAACGTCCTGACTTTC
CATSDAKYPRDSGANVLTF
>NA|TRBV7-2|NA|TRBJ1-3
TGTGCCAGCAGCTCACGGGGACGGCTGAGCTCTGGAAACACCATATATTTT
CASSSRGRLSSGNTIYF
>NA|TRBV20-1|NA|TRBJ1-5
TGCAGTGCCAGGCGTGGGGGGGTCCAGCCCCAGCATTTT
CSARRGGVQPQHF
>TRBD2|TRBV4-3|NA|TRBJ2-7
TGCGCCAGCAGCCAGGAACTAGCGACGGGGGCCTACGAGCAGTACTTC
CASSQELATGAYEQYF
>NA|TRBV3-1|NA|TRBJ1-3
TGTGTCAGCAGCCCACTTGCCGACTCTGGAAACACCATATATTTT
CVSSPLADSGNTIYF
>TRBD2|TRBV19|NA|TRBJ2-1
TGTGCCAGTAGTGAACTAGCGGGAGGGCTGAATGAGCAGTTCTTC
CASSELAGGLNEQFF
>NA|TRBV5-1|NA|TRBJ1-1
TGCGCCAGCAGCTTGGGTCGGGGGGCGCCCACTGAAGCTTTCTTT
CASSLGRGAPTEAFF
>NA|TRBV3-1|few|TRBJ1-3
TGTGCCAGCAGCCAGGGAACAGGGTCTGGAAACACCATATATTTT
CASSQGTGSGNTIYF
>TRBD1|TRBV12-3/TRBV12-4|NA|TRBJ2-1
TGTGCCAGCAGTCCCAGGGGACAGGGCCCTGGCGAGCAGTTCTTC
CASSPRGQGPGEQFF
>TRBD1|TRBV30|NA|TRBJ1-2
TGTGCCTGGACCCCGACTCGACAGGGCCCATATGGCTACACCTTC
CAWTPTRQGPYGYTF
>NA|TRBV3-1|NA|TRBJ2-7
TGTGCCAGCAGCCAAGACAGGGGACCCTACGAGCAGTACTTC
CASSQDRGPYEQYF
>NA|TRBV6-5|few|TRBJ2-1
TGTGCCAGCAGTTACGGGGAGACCTACATACCCGAGCAGTTCTTC
CASSYGETYIPEQFF
>NA|TRBV11-2|NA|TRBJ1-5
TGTGCCAGCAGCTTACAGTATAGATATAGCAATCAGCCCCAGCATTTT
CASSLQYRYSNQPQHF
>TRBD1|TRBV5-1|NA|TRBJ1-2
TGCGCCAGCAGCGAGGAGGGGGCCTATGGCTACACCTTC
CASSEEGAYGYTF
>NA|TRBV3-1|NA|TRBJ2-7
TGTGCCAGCAGCCAAAATTTCAAAACAGTCTCCTACGAGCAGTACTTC
CASSQNFKTVSYEQYF
>NA|TRBV20-1|NA|TRBJ2-3
TGCAGTGCTAGAGGTGGGGGATTAGGCCGGGTTACGCAGTATTTT
CSARGGGLGRVTQYF
>TRBD1|TRBV6-5|NA|TRBJ2-4
TGTGCCAGCAGTCCAGGGACAGAACTGTGGGCTAGCCTAGCCAAAAACATTCAGTACTTC
CASSPGTELWASLAKNIQYF
>NA|TRBV14|NA|TRBJ1-6
TGTGCCAGCAGCCAAGTGGGGGGGTCAACAATACCCCTCCACTTT
CASSQVGGSTIPLHF
>NA|TRBV10-3|NA|TRBJ2-3
TGTGCCATCAGTGATAAGGGATACACAGATACGCAGTATTTT
CAISDKGYTDTQYF
>TRBD1|TRBV10-3|NA|TRBJ2-2
TGTGCCATCAGTGGTCCAGGGGGCGACACCGGGGAGCTGTTTTTT
CAISGPGGDTGELFF
>TRBD1|TRBV18|NA|TRBJ2-5
TGTGCCAGCTCAACAGGGGTGACCTCGGGGACCCAGTACTTC
CASSTGVTSGTQYF
>NA|TRBV12-3/TRBV12-4|few|TRBJ2-7
TGTGCCAGCAGTCCTCAGGGTGACGGCGAGCAGTACTTC
CASSPQGDGEQYF
>NA|TRBV24-1|NA|TRBJ2-5
TGTGCCACCAGTGCCGGACAGAACCAAGAGACCCAGTACTTC
CATSAGQNQETQYF
>TRBD1|TRBV20-1|few|TRBJ2-7
TGCAGTGAACAGACCGGGACAGGGGGCCACGAGCAGTACTTC
CSEQTGTGGHEQYF
>TRBD2|TRBV7-9|few|TRBJ2-1
TGTGCCAGCAGCGCGGGACTAGCGGGAGTCACGGATGAGCAGTTCTTC
CASSAGLAGVTDEQFF
>NA|TRBV29-1|once|TRBJ2-3
TGCAGCGTTGGGGTCGGTAGCGCCACAGATACGCAGTATTTT
CSVGVGSATDTQYF
>TRBD2|TRBV24-1|few|TRBJ2-1
TGTGCCACCAGTGACCCCAGCGGGAGGGCCCCGGGGAATGAGCAGTTCTTC
CATSDPSGRAPGNEQFF
>TRBD2|TRBV29-1|NA|TRBJ2-3
TGCAGCGTTGATAGCGGGAGCACAGATACGCAGTATTTT
CSVDSGSTDTQYF
>NA|TRBV30|NA|TRBJ2-3
TGTGCCTGGAGCGACGACCGGAGTTCGGGTATGGCAGATACGCAGTATTTT
CAWSDDRSSGMADTQYF
>NA|TRBV30|NA|TRBJ1-2
TGTGCCTGGACCCAAGGACAGATCTATGGCTACACCTTC
CAWTQGQIYGYTF
>NA|TRBV19|once|TRBJ2-6
TGTGCCAGCCTCTCTGGGGCCAACGTCCTGACTTTC
CASLSGANVLTF
>TRBD1|TRBV20-1|few|TRBJ2-5
TGCAGTGCTCACCCTCCTGACAGGGCCGAGACCCAGTACTTC
CSAHPPDRAETQYF
>NA|TRBV20-1|few|TRBJ1-1
TGCAGTGCTAGAGATCCCCGCTTGAACACTGAAGCTTTCTTT
CSARDPRLNTEAFF
>NA|TRBV24-1|few|TRBJ2-3
TGTGCCACCAGTGGGGGAGTGGGGGCAGAGATTACAGATACGCAGTATTTT
CATSGGVGAEITDTQYF
>NA|TRBV5-1|NA|TRBJ1-6
TGCGCCAGCAGCAAGGACGGACAGATCAAAAATTCACCCCTCCACTTT
CASSKDGQIKNSPLHF
>TRBD1|TRBV5-1|NA|TRBJ1-1
TGCGCCAGCAGCTTTTATCAGGGGGCGAGCACTGAAGCTTTCTTT
CASSFYQGASTEAFF
>NA|TRBV30|NA|TRBJ2-3
TGTGCCTGGGGCTTTCGGATGGTTGGAGATACGCAGTATTTT
CAWGFRMVGDTQYF
>NA|TRBV7-2|few|TRBJ2-1
TGTGCCAGCAGCTCCCGACGCAATAATGAGCAGTTCTTC
CASSSRRNNEQFF